The 24 T cell receptor beta chains presented below share a single source sample, sequenced in a study of blood T cells in healthy people across ages (dated by TCRdb to about 2015). The library was generated by 5' RACE. A second PCR of about 6 to 11 cycles was run with a J-beta primer mix and a sample-barcoded 5' primer. TCRdb applied fastp at Q25 and MiXCR to the public reads, then kept only in-frame beta chains. Duplicate CDR3 protein sequences are folded into a single record with the most common DNA and genes. The sample table contains some 1.8 million distinct CDR3 sequences; only one count was recorded for around 40% of them. The ten largest clones take up about 21% of the sample. Sequencing was done on a sample of blood. These receptors were collected from a human donor in good health.

This chain joins TRBV5-1 and TRBJ2-1; 7 bases are a match to TRBD1. Trimming at V came to 4 bases and at J to 5 bases, leaving 6 bases not matched to a gene. CDR3 length equals 14 residues. Germline values: CDR1 SGHRS, CDR2 YFSETQ. The CDR3 nucleotides read TGCGCCAGCAGCGATCGGACAGGCAACAATGAGCAGTTCTTC. Residues: CASSDRTGNNEQFF. Looking up the rest from reference TRBV5-1 and TRBJ2-1 gives the full variable domain: KAGVTQTPRYLIKTRGQQVTLSCSPISGHRSVSWYQQTPGQGLQFLFEYFSETQRNKGNFPGRFSGRQFSNSRSEMNVSTLELGDSALYLCASSDRTGNNEQFFGPGTRLTVL.

The chain recombines TRBV4-3 with TRBJ2-3; 7 nucleotides align to TRBD1. Germline CDR1 and CDR2: LGHNA and YSLEER. The CDR3 sequence is 17 residues long. J was trimmed by 1 base and V by 1 base; bases with no gene match: 8. The CDR3 DNA follows: TGCGCCAGCAGCCAAGTCCCGCTGGGACAGCGCACAGATACGCAGTATTTT. Protein: CASSQVPLGQRTDTQYF.

V and J are TRBV4-3 and TRBJ2-7; TRBD1 matches at 8 bases. The CDR3 totals 14 residues. Germline CDR1 is LGHNA and CDR2 is YSLEER. Trimming at V came to 1 base and at J to 6 bases, leaving 5 bases not matched to a gene. In DNA form, the CDR3 reads TGCGCCAGCAGCCAAGGGACAGGGAGTTTCGAGCAGTACTTC. This translates into CASSQGTGSFEQYF.

This chain links TRBV5-5 with TRBJ2-1; tentative D call: TRBD2 (8 bases). The CDR3 has 16 amino acids. CDR1 and CDR2 from the germline V gene are SGHKS and YYEKEE (reference sequence). The V end was cut by 0 bases, the J end by 9 bases, with 19 bases between. The DNA for the CDR3 is TGTGCCAGCAGCTTGGCTGCGGGGGGCCACAGGGGTGAGCAGTTCTTC. Residues: CASSLAAGGHRGEQFF.

The chain uses TRBV29-1 and TRBJ2-7, with D possibly TRBD2 on 6 matching bases. The CDR3 contains 12 residues. The V gene lost 7 bases and the J gene lost 3 bases, with 13 bases spanning the gap. Germline CDR1 reads SQVTM; CDR2 reads ANQGSEA. In nucleotides, the CDR3 is TGCAGCGGTGAGGAGGGCGGCTACGAGCAGTACTTC. Protein product: CSGEEGGYEQYF.

There are a few counts of this clonotype. The chain has TRBV12-3 or TRBV12-4 and TRBJ2-7, with a weak D call TRBD2 (6 bases). V was shortened by 2 bases and J by 3 bases, with 17 bases between the two germline ends. This CDR3 has 16 residues. CDR3 region: CASSLRPRGPNYEQYF. In nucleotides, the CDR3 is TGTGCCAGCAGTTTAAGGCCGCGGGGACCAAACTACGAGCAGTACTTC.

V gene TRBV5-1 combines with J gene TRBJ2-7; D remains unclear. The V end was cut by 5 bases, the J end by 1 base, with 7 bases between. Germline CDR1 reads SGHRS; CDR2 reads YFSETQ. The CDR3 runs to 12 residues. The CDR3 sequence: CASRGESYEQYF. Here the CDR3 DNA reads TGCGCCAGCAGAGGTGAGTCCTACGAGCAGTACTTC.

In this sample, this clonotype turned up a few times. The chain links TRBV21-1 to TRBJ2-4; the listed D gene, TRBD2, was not tested against the DNA. TRBV21-1 is termed a pseudogene. CDR3 length equals 16 residues. CDR3 residues: CASSKGTSGGKNIQYF. CDR3 bases: TGTGCCAGCAGCAAAGGGACTAGCGGGGGCAAAAACATTCAGTACTTC.

There are a few counts of this clonotype. This chain joins TRBV24-1 and TRBJ2-5; perhaps TRBD2 as D (5 bases). V lost 7 bases and J lost 2, with 7 bases in between. Germline CDR1 KGHDR, CDR2 SFDVKD. The length of the CDR3 is 12 residues. The CDR3 loop reads CATSTGQETQYF. The DNA for the CDR3 is TGTGCCACCAGCACGGGACAAGAGACCCAGTACTTC.

This clonotype came up a few times. The chain employs TRBV4-1 and TRBJ2-2; D remains ambiguous. This CDR3 region has 17 residues. CDR1 and CDR2 from the germline V gene are MGHRA and YSYEKL. The ends were cut back, 0 bases at V and 1 base at J, with 12 bases in the middle. CDR3 sequence (DNA): TGCGCCAGCAGCCAAGAAGGGATAGACATGAACACCGGGGAGCTGTTTTTT. Translating it yields CASSQEGIDMNTGELFF.

The chain has TRBV6-6 and TRBJ1-1, with no clear D. V dropped 0 bases and J dropped 1 base, with 9 bases sitting between them. CDR1 MNHNY and CDR2 SVGAGI come from the germline V gene (reference sequence). The CDR3 is made up of 15 amino acids. In DNA, the CDR3 is TGTGCCAGCAGTTACTCGACCGTGGAGAACACTGAAGCTTTCTTT. Protein sequence: CASSYSTVENTEAFF.

V and J are TRBV7-2 and TRBJ2-4, with D unclear. Trimming took off 3 bases at V and 3 bases at J, with 6 bases between the two ends. Germline V gene data show CDR1 as SGHTA and CDR2 as FQGNSA. The CDR3 runs 13 residues. The CDR3 bases are TGTGCCAGCAGCTTCAGAGACAAAAACATTCAGTACTTC. It specifies CASSFRDKNIQYF.

In this sample, this clonotype turned up a few times. The chain recombines TRBV7-9 with TRBJ2-1; the D gene is possibly TRBD1 (6 bases). V was clipped by 1 base and J by 2 bases, with 15 bases between them. Germline V gives CDR1 SEHNR, CDR2 FQNEAQ (reference sequence). This CDR3 spans 17 amino acids. The CDR3 spells CASSLGGGDRPYNEQFF. Written as DNA, the CDR3 is TGTGCCAGCAGCTTAGGCGGTGGTGACAGGCCCTACAATGAGCAGTTCTTC.

This clonotype has more than one count but fewer than ten. The chain has TRBV7-9 and TRBJ1-2; 7 bases map to TRBD1. The length of the CDR3 is 16 residues. Germline CDR1 and CDR2: SEHNR and FQNEAQ (reference sequence). The ends lost 5 bases at V and 3 bases at J; junction bases unmatched: 12. As DNA, the CDR3 is TGTGCCAGCAGCGCTTCCCTCCGGACAGGAGACTATGGCTACACCTTC. The encoded protein is CASSASLRTGDYGYTF.

The chain links TRBV4-2 to TRBJ2-4; D might be TRBD1 or TRBD2, each matching 5 bases. This CDR3 region has 17 residues. In germline, CDR1 is LGHNA, CDR2 YNFKEQ. With 2 bases removed from V and 0 bases from J, the gap between germline ends came to 14 bases. In DNA form, the CDR3 reads TGTGCCAGCAGCCAATTGGGGCGGGCTGAAGCCAAAAACATTCAGTACTTC. Its protein product is CASSQLGRAEAKNIQYF.

The CDR3 is CSALRGQGAYEQYF. The CDR3 bases are TGCAGTGCTCTGAGGGGACAGGGGGCCTACGAGCAGTACTTC. This rearrangement joins TRBV20-1 to TRBJ2-7; the match to TRBD1 covers 11 bases. Trimming took 5 bases from V and 2 from J; bases not matched to a gene: 5. From germline, CDR1 is DFQATT and CDR2 SNEGSKA (reference sequence). The CDR3 totals 14 residues.

This clonotype has only a few counts. The V call is TRBV7-2, the J call TRBJ2-3, with TRBD1 as a possible D gene (5 bases). The germline V and J ends were trimmed by 8 bases and 2 bases, with 11 bases remaining between them. Germline CDR1 and CDR2: SGHTA and FQGNSA. The CDR3 runs 13 residues. The CDR3 reads CASHRILTDTQYF. For the CDR3, the DNA is TGTGCCAGCCACAGGATCCTCACAGATACGCAGTATTTT.

This clonotype came up a few times. The rearrangement uses TRBV20-1 and TRBJ1-2; maybe TRBD1 (6 bases). Per the germline V gene, CDR1 is DFQATT and CDR2 is SNEGSKA (reference sequence). V was trimmed by 3 bases and J by 7 bases, leaving 27 bases between them. This CDR3 contains 17 residues. The chain's CDR3 is CSARIIHSILQGGGYTF. The CDR3 DNA follows: TGCAGTGCTAGGATAATACACAGTATCCTACAGGGCGGTGGCTACACCTTC.

V gene TRBV7-2 combines with J gene TRBJ1-2; D possibly corresponds to TRBD1 (5 bases). CDR1 and CDR2 (germline): SGHTA, FQGNSA. Trimming pared 3 bases from V and 0 bases from J, leaving 11 bases between. The CDR3 is made up of 15 amino acids. DNA for the CDR3: TGTGCCAGCAGCTTGCATGGGGGATCTAACTATGGCTACACCTTC. This sequence encodes CASSLHGGSNYGYTF.

This clonotype was counted a few times. J is TRBJ2-3 and V is TRBV10-3, with 8 bases aligning to TRBD2. Germline CDR1 ENHRY, CDR2 SYGVKD. This CDR3 contains 14 residues. Trimming took 10 bases from V and 5 from J; bases not matched to a gene: 11. As DNA, the CDR3 is TGTGCCACCGGGGGGGGGAGAAATGGAGATACGCAGTATTTT. It is translated as CATGGGRNGDTQYF.

The chain carries TRBV6-5 and TRBJ1-2; a possible D gene is TRBD1 (6 bases). The CDR3 length is 14 residues. The V and J ends lost 5 bases and 0 bases respectively, with 10 bases between them. The germline CDR1 and CDR2 sequences are MNHEY and SVGAGI. CDR3 sequence: CASSRDIANYGYTF. CDR3 DNA sequence: TGTGCCAGCAGTCGGGACATAGCTAACTATGGCTACACCTTC.

This rearrangement joins TRBV11-1 to TRBJ1-2; D remains unclear. Germline CDR1 is SGHAT and CDR2 is FQDESV (reference sequence). V shed 4 bases and J shed 4 bases, with 10 bases lying between them. CDR3 size: 13 residues. The CDR3 here is CASSSLEGYGYTF. In nucleotides, the CDR3 is TGTGCCAGCAGCTCCCTTGAGGGCTATGGCTACACCTTC.

This sequence joins TRBV7-8 and TRBJ2-5, with 10 bases matching TRBD2. Germline V CDR1 and CDR2: SGHVS, FQNEAQ. The V segment lost 4 bases and the J segment 2 bases; nucleotides outside the gene matches: 7. The CDR3 extends over 16 amino acids. Here the CDR3 reads CASSYIAGGRQETQYF. CDR3 DNA: TGTGCCAGCAGCTATATAGCGGGGGGCAGACAAGAGACCCAGTACTTC.

The chain joins TRBV7-2 to TRBJ2-1, with 10 bases matching TRBD2. The CDR3 runs to 17 residues. After removal of 1 base from V and 6 bases from J, the junction contained 9 bases not matched to a gene. Germline lookup yields CDR1 SGHTA and CDR2 FQGNSA. DNA for the CDR3: TGTGCCAGCAGCTTAGTTAAAGCTAGCGGGGGTAGCAATGAGCAGTTCTTC. This sequence encodes CASSLVKASGGSNEQFF.